The next 9 T cell receptor beta chains were all read from a single sample in a study of T cell responses to AZD1222 COVID-19 vaccine. Profiled with immunoSEQ multiplex PCR; TCRdb holds only in-frame clones, not every one. The table has about 130,000 clones, more than 70% seen once. The source material was peripheral blood, sampled on day 0 of AZD1222 vaccination. The origin of the receptors is an adult in good health.

The chain employs TRBV28 and TRBJ2-5, with a tentative D call TRBD2 (5 bases). The CDR3 consists of 14 residues. V was trimmed by 0 bases and J by 2 bases, leaving 7 bases between them. In germline, CDR1 is MDHEN, CDR2 SYDVKM. The CDR3 reads CASSLWGGQETQYF. Here the CDR3 DNA reads TGTGCCAGCAGTTTATGGGGCGGGCAAGAGACCCAGTACTTC.

The gene calls are TRBV29-1 and TRBJ1-2; perhaps TRBD1 as D (5 bases). This CDR3 region has 12 residues. The V gene's germline CDR1 is SQVTM and CDR2 ANQGSEA. The V end lost 7 bases, the J end lost 1 base, and 10 bases lay between the germline ends. For the CDR3, the DNA is TGCAGCGCCGGACAAAGTAACTATGGCTACACCTTC. This encodes CSAGQSNYGYTF.

The chain recombines TRBV9 with TRBJ2-3, with 7 bases matching TRBD1. This CDR3 is built from 16 residues. Germline CDR1 and CDR2: SGDLS and YYNGEE. Trimming at V came to 4 bases and at J to 1 base, leaving 9 bases not matched to a gene. The chain's CDR3 is CASSFSSTGGTDTQYF. The DNA of the CDR3 is TGTGCCAGCAGCTTCAGTTCAACAGGGGGCACAGATACGCAGTATTTT.

V gene TRBV2 combines with J gene TRBJ1-4, with TRBD1 matching 7 bases. Germline CDR1 SNHLY, CDR2 FYNNEI. The V gene end was trimmed by 11 bases and the J gene end by 1 base; junction bases not matched to a gene: 4. CDR3 length: 13 amino acids. This chain's CDR3 is CAATGVTNEKLFF. In DNA form, the CDR3 reads TGTGCCGCAACAGGGGTAACTAATGAAAAACTGTTTTTT.

The rearrangement uses TRBV19 and TRBJ2-7; perhaps TRBD2 as D (6 bases). V shed 3 bases and J shed 6 bases, with 18 bases lying between them. The length of the CDR3 is 15 residues. The V gene's germline CDR1 is LNHDA and CDR2 SQIVND (reference sequence). Here the CDR3 reads CASSMGSGPRTEQYF. The CDR3 nucleotides are TGTGCCAGTAGTATGGGGAGCGGGCCCCGGACCGAGCAGTACTTC.

This clone was seen a handful of times. V and J are TRBV5-6 and TRBJ1-2; no definite D call. Per germline, CDR1 SGHDT and CDR2 YYEEEE. This CDR3 spans 14 amino acids. V was cut by 0 bases and J by 5 bases, with 11 bases left in between. The CDR3 nucleotides are TGTGCCAGCAGCTTGGGGCAGGCGGTTTATGGCTACACCTTC. It encodes CASSLGQAVYGYTF.

This clone has just one count. The chain carries TRBV19 and TRBJ2-1; tentative D call: TRBD2 (5 bases). Trimming removed 3 bases at V and 1 base at J, with 10 bases between. Looked up from germline, CDR1 is LNHDA and CDR2 is SQIVND (reference sequence). The CDR3 contains 15 residues. CDR3 sequence reads: CASSIVRGSYNEQFF. Written as DNA, the CDR3 is TGTGCCAGTAGTATTGTTCGCGGGTCCTACAATGAGCAGTTCTTC.

This chain uses TRBV28 with TRBJ1-2; no clear D. This CDR3 comprises 14 residues. Germline-derived CDR1 and CDR2 are MDHEN and SYDVKM. The V and J ends lost 3 bases and 4 bases respectively, with 12 bases between them. CDR3 DNA sequence: TGTGCCAGCAGTTTTCCCTCATTTCCCTATGGCTACACCTTC. It is translated as CASSFPSFPYGYTF.

The rearrangement links TRBV5-1 to TRBJ2-7; 9 bases match TRBD2. The CDR3 sequence is 15 residues long. Germline CDR1 reads SGHRS; CDR2 reads YFSETQ. Unmatched junction bases numbered 6, after V lost 4 bases and J lost 1 base. The CDR3 sequence: CASSIAGGISYEQYF. The CDR3, as DNA: TGCGCCAGCAGCATCGCGGGGGGGATTTCCTACGAGCAGTACTTC.